A single T cell receptor beta chain is shown here with its context. Its antigen is as yet unknown. Noted time point: newly diagnosed GD, antithyroid drugs for less than 3 months. The TCR library was made from RNA extracted from PBMCs. Patients were from an endocrinology department in Xi'an, China. The TCR beta library used iRepertoire HTBI primers with Arm-PCR amplification of CDR3. MiXCR, applied by TCRdb to the multiplex PCR reads, yields one record per CDR3 protein. The sample has 450,000 to 600,000 distinct CDR3 sequences, 16% seen once. CDR1 SGHRS and CDR2 YFSETQ come from the germline V gene. This CDR3 is 14 amino acids long. The V segment lost 3 bases and the J segment 9 bases; nucleotides outside the gene matches: 7. The data were obtained in a study of regulatory T cells in long-lasting Graves disease. Study-level results: Persistent Graves' patients showed a TCR diversity that was lower than that of newly diagnosed ones.

In addition, the sample was reused for a study of T cells in Graves' hyperthyroidism and ophthalmopathy. Per that paper: The TCR CDR3 first-round RT-PCR relied on the HTBI primer set. With a median lead of around 5.9 months before onset, the model predicted ophthalmopathy.

The chain combines TRBV5-1 with TRBJ2-1; 9 positions match TRBD1. The sequencing used peripheral blood mononuclear cells (PBMCs), collected at new diagnosis, from a patient treated with antithyroid drugs. The sequence was obtained from a man in his forties with Graves disease. The CDR3 DNA reads TGCGCCAGCAGCTGGGGACAGGGAACTGGTGAGCAGTTCTTC. Translation: CASSWGQGTGEQFF.